What follows are 23 T cell receptor beta chains derived from one specimen sequenced in a study of CD8 T cells in ankylosing spondylitis. TCRdb re-analysed the 5' RACE reads in MiXCR, keeping a single row per CDR3 protein. The sample holds 350,000 to 400,000 distinct CDR3 sequences, 20% to 25% seen once. The sequenced material came from blood, either unsorted or a sorted T cell fraction (not recorded which). The receptors stem from a male donor with ankylosing spondylitis or in good health (not recorded which).

The chain employs TRBV18 and TRBJ2-7, with 8 bases identical to TRBD1. Germline trimming cut 3 bases from V and 3 bases from J; bases unmatched to any gene: 4. The CDR3 is 14 residues long. Germline CDR1 is KGHSH and CDR2 is LQKENI. The CDR3 DNA sequence: TGTGCCAGCTCACCCGGGACAGGTCACTACGAGCAGTACTTC. Protein product: CASSPGTGHYEQYF.

This chain joins TRBV11-2 and TRBJ2-3; possibly TRBD1 or TRBD2 for D (5 bases each). Germline CDR1 and CDR2: SGHAT and FQNNGV. The CDR3 has 17 residues. V dropped 0 bases and J dropped 0 bases, with 13 bases sitting between them. CDR3 coding DNA: TGTGCCAGCAGCTTAGAAGGTTTCGGGGCTAGCACAGATACGCAGTATTTT. This gives the protein CASSLEGFGASTDTQYF.

This chain uses TRBV12-3 or TRBV12-4 with TRBJ2-2, with a tentative D call TRBD2 (6 bases). The CDR3 runs to 15 residues. V was pared by 5 bases and J by 1 base, with 11 bases between. CDR3 amino acids: CASSAGQGNTGELFF. The CDR3 DNA is TGTGCCAGCAGTGCGGGGCAGGGGAACACCGGGGAGCTGTTTTTT.

In its sample, this clonotype was seen a few times. The J gene is TRBJ1-4, the V gene TRBV27; D gene uncertain. The CDR3 contains 14 residues. Trimming stripped 5 bases from V and 5 bases from J, with 12 bases between. Germline V gives CDR1 MNHEY, CDR2 SMNVEV (reference sequence). CDR3: CASSPLPSNEKLFF. In DNA form, the CDR3 reads TGTGCCAGCAGTCCCCTCCCGTCAAATGAAAAACTGTTTTTT.

In its sample, this clonotype was seen a few times. This sequence joins TRBV29-1 and TRBJ2-7; tentatively, D is TRBD1 (7 bases). From germline, CDR1 is SQVTM and CDR2 ANQGSEA. Trimming removed 5 bases at V and 5 bases at J, with 16 bases between. The CDR3 is made up of 13 amino acids. The chain's CDR3 is CSVSYTGEDEQYF. Here the CDR3 DNA reads TGCAGCGTTAGCTACACAGGGGAGGACGAGCAGTACTTC.

The chain links TRBV20-1 to TRBJ2-7; 12 bases align to TRBD2. Looked up from germline, CDR1 is DFQATT and CDR2 is SNEGSKA (reference sequence). V shed 0 bases, J shed 6 bases, and the junction held 9 bases outside the gene matches. CDR3 length: 16 amino acids. Here the CDR3 DNA reads TGCAGTGCTAGAGATACACAACTAGCGGGGGGCATCGAGCAGTACTTC. Its protein product is CSARDTQLAGGIEQYF.

This clonotype has a handful of counts. The chain uses TRBV9 and TRBJ1-5; no firm D call. The CDR3 is made up of 14 amino acids. Germline V gene data show CDR1 as SGDLS and CDR2 as YYNGEE. Deletions cut 4 bases from V and 4 bases from J, with 12 bases between. CDR3 loop: CASSLGHINQPQHF. CDR3 DNA sequence: TGTGCCAGCAGCCTCGGCCACATTAATCAGCCCCAGCATTTT.

The V and J genes are TRBV11-2 and TRBJ1-3, with unresolved D. V dropped 1 base and J dropped 2 bases, with 9 bases sitting between them. CDR1 and CDR2 from the germline V gene are SGHAT and FQNNGV. The CDR3 is 15 residues long. CDR3 bases: TGTGCCAGCAGCTTAGTATTCGGGACTGGAAACACCATATATTTT. Translated: CASSLVFGTGNTIYF.

J is TRBJ2-1 and V is TRBV7-2; D is ambiguous. V lost 7 bases and J 1 base, leaving 17 bases between the germline ends. Germline V gene lookup returns CDR1 SGHTA and CDR2 FQGNSA. This CDR3 has 16 residues. The CDR3 sequence: CASTPDVGMSYNEQFF. As DNA, the CDR3 is TGTGCCAGCACCCCGGACGTTGGTATGTCCTACAATGAGCAGTTCTTC.

This clonotype has more than one count but fewer than ten. The chain carries TRBV28 and TRBJ2-7, with 7 bases identical to TRBD1. CDR1 and CDR2 (germline): MDHEN, SYDVKM. The CDR3 totals 14 residues. The V gene end was trimmed by 5 bases and the J gene end by 7 bases; junction bases not matched to a gene: 11. DNA of the CDR3: TGTGCCAGCAGTCCGACAGGGACCTTACCAGAGCAGTACTTC. Translating gives CASSPTGTLPEQYF.

This clonotype has only a few counts. The chain carries TRBV6-5 and TRBJ2-2; D is perhaps TRBD1 (6 bases). The CDR3 has 16 amino acids. Germline V gives CDR1 MNHEY, CDR2 SVGAGI. V gave up 0 bases and J gave up 6 bases, with 14 bases separating them. The CDR3 reads CASSYSGDTSPGELFF. For the CDR3, the DNA is TGTGCCAGCAGTTACTCGGGGGACACCTCCCCCGGGGAGCTGTTTTTT.

V gene TRBV29-1 combines with J gene TRBJ2-1; D not resolved. In germline, CDR1 is SQVTM, CDR2 ANQGSEA. The ends were cut back, 4 bases at V and 8 bases at J, with 15 bases in the middle. This CDR3 contains 13 residues. The DNA of the CDR3 is TGCAGCGTTGTGTTCACTGCGTTGGATGAGCAGTTCTTC. Translated: CSVVFTALDEQFF.

Worth noting for this clonotype: An end of the junction does not agree with germline; a read error may underlie this. The rearrangement uses TRBV14 and TRBJ2-7; the D gene is possibly TRBD2 (6 bases). Per the germline V gene, CDR1 is SGHDN and CDR2 is FVKESK. This CDR3 is 16 amino acids long. This CDR3 reads CAGSQEDGSLAYEQYF. The CDR3 DNA sequence: TGTGCCGGCAGCCAGGAGGACGGGAGCTTAGCCTACGAGCAGTACTTC. The variable domain in full, with the rest retrieved from reference TRBV14 and TRBJ2-7, is EAGVTQFPSHSVIEKGQTVTLRCDPISGHDNLYWYRRVMGKEIKFLLHFVKESKQDESGMPNNRFLAERTGGTYSTLKVQPAELEDSGVYFCAGSQEDGSLAYEQYFGPGTRLTVT.

This sequence joins TRBV2 and TRBJ2-2; TRBD2 agrees at 12 bases. V dropped 5 bases and J dropped 4; count of bases not matched to a gene: 5. CDR1 is SNHLY and CDR2 is FYNNEI in the germline V gene. The CDR3 contains 16 residues. The CDR3 protein is CASSKRTSGATGELFF. CDR3 nucleotide sequence: TGTGCCAGCAGTAAAAGGACTAGCGGGGCCACCGGGGAGCTGTTTTTT.

This clonotype was picked up a small number of times. This chain joins TRBV28 and TRBJ2-4; the match to TRBD1 covers 7 bases. The germline CDR1 and CDR2 sequences are MDHEN and SYDVKM. There are 13 residues in the CDR3. V dropped 5 bases and J dropped 8; count of bases not matched to a gene: 6. CDR3 DNA: TGTGCCAGCAGTCGAGGGGGCTTGGACATTCAGTACTTC. Translation: CASSRGGLDIQYF.

This clonotype showed up just a few times. CDR3 residues: CASSQDGFQGAPGYEQYF. CDR3 in DNA: TGTGCCAGCAGCCAAGATGGCTTCCAGGGGGCCCCTGGATACGAGCAGTACTTC. The V gene is TRBV3-1, the J gene TRBJ2-7; 8 bases align to TRBD1. The germline CDR1 and CDR2 sequences are LGHDT and YNNKEL (reference sequence). The CDR3 contains 18 residues. Trimming removed 0 bases from V and 4 bases from J; junction bases left unmatched: 14.

This clonotype was observed at least ten times. CDR3 sequence: CASSSRTVHEQFF. In DNA, the CDR3 is TGTGCCAGCAGCTCGCGGACAGTTCATGAGCAGTTCTTC. This chain links TRBV7-8 with TRBJ2-1; D possibly corresponds to TRBD1 (6 bases). V was shortened by 4 bases and J by 8 bases, with 12 bases between the two germline ends. CDR1 SGHVS and CDR2 FQNEAQ come from the germline V gene. The CDR3 extends over 13 amino acids.

Only a few counts were recorded for this clonotype. This rearrangement joins TRBV7-9 to TRBJ2-7; no firm D call. There are 12 residues in the CDR3. Trimming stripped 4 bases from V and 1 base from J, with 5 bases between. CDR1 and CDR2 (germline): SEHNR, FQNEAQ (reference sequence). The CDR3 DNA is TGTGCCAGCAGCTCTGAGTCCTACGAGCAGTACTTC. Protein sequence: CASSSESYEQYF.

The gene calls are TRBV20-1 and TRBJ2-7; D assignment may be TRBD1 or TRBD2 (7 bases each). Trimming left V 4 bases short and J 1 base short, with 23 bases between. CDR1 is DFQATT, CDR2 SNEGSKA, per germline (reference sequence). The CDR3 spans 17 residues. CDR3 protein: CSATNTERDSPSYEQYF. In nucleotides, the CDR3 is TGCAGTGCTACAAACACTGAGCGGGACAGTCCTTCCTACGAGCAGTACTTC.

This chain uses TRBV15 with TRBJ2-7; D ambiguous. The V end was cut by 0 bases, the J end by 5 bases, with 8 bases between. The CDR3 runs 13 residues. Germline CDR1 reads LNHNV; CDR2 reads YYDKDF (reference sequence). This CDR3 reads CATSRDLPDEQYF. The CDR3 DNA follows: TGTGCCACCAGCAGAGATTTACCGGACGAGCAGTACTTC.

The V call is TRBV27, the J call TRBJ2-5; 12 bases are shared with TRBD2. V shed 3 bases and J 1 base; nucleotides not matched to a gene: 3. Germline CDR1 is MNHEY and CDR2 is SMNVEV (reference sequence). This CDR3 region has 16 residues. The CDR3 DNA sequence: TGTGCCAGCAGTTTGGGACTAGCGGGTTCCCAAGAGACCCAGTACTTC. Its protein product is CASSLGLAGSQETQYF.

This clonotype was recorded a few times. The chain couples TRBV7-6 to TRBJ2-7; 10 bases are shared with TRBD1. CDR3 size: 15 residues. J gave up 1 base and V 0 bases, and 0 bases lay outside the gene matches. The germline CDR1 and CDR2 sequences are SGHVS and FNYEAQ. The CDR3 spells CASSLAGQGSYEQYF. DNA of the CDR3: TGTGCCAGCAGCTTAGCGGGACAGGGGTCCTACGAGCAGTACTTC.

The chain links TRBV29-1 to TRBJ1-1; D is unresolved. Germline V gene lookup returns CDR1 SQVTM and CDR2 ANQGSEA. V was clipped by 0 bases and J by 7 bases, with 9 bases between them. The CDR3 extends over 12 amino acids. CDR3 in DNA: TGCAGCGTTGAAGATGATCTGAATGAAGCTTTCTTT. Translated: CSVEDDLNEAFF.